These T cell receptor beta chains were read from a single sample in a study of blood T cell repertoires in COVID-19. Profiling relied on immunoSEQ multiplex PCR, and the TCRdb table lists in-frame clones only, not all of them. The sample includes 400,000 or so clones, around 90% of them seen just once. Sequencing was carried out using PBMCs or T cells enriched from blood (not recorded which). These receptor sequences come from a woman between 35 and 50 years old with acute COVID-19. Each CDR3 is given without its conserved first and last residue. D genes are given only for firm matches.

TRBV6-5	TRBJ2-2	11	.	ASRHNSAEELF
TRBV6-1	TRBJ1-6	16	TRBD1	ASSEAPQRTGINSPLH
TRBV24-1	TRBJ2-2	10	TRBD2	ATRGVTGELF
TRBV5-1	TRBJ2-3	14	TRBD1	ASSNYKGGGTDTQY
TRBV9	TRBJ2-3	12	.	ASSVGGAGDTQY
TRBV6-1	TRBJ1-1	16	TRBD1	ASSVVTGTGGMNTEAF
TRBV11-2	TRBJ2-7	11	.	ASSLKTTYEQY
TRBV12-5	TRBJ2-1	14	TRBD2	ASGLVGTSGWNEQF
TRBV7-9	TRBJ2-2	12	TRBD1	ASSPGQGVGELF
TRBV24-1	TRBJ2-7	13	TRBD1	ATSDPGTGSYEQY
TRBV5-1	TRBJ1-1	13	.	ASSSSTAVNTEAF
TRBV30	TRBJ1-3	11	TRBD1	AWGTVSGNTIY
TRBV5-1	TRBJ1-4	12	.	ASSLVQMNEKLF
TRBV10-3	TRBJ1-2	12	.	AISGGEPNYGYT
TRBV20-1	TRBJ2-1	14	TRBD2	SASRLAGGSYNEQF
TRBV2	TRBJ2-3	12	TRBD1	ASNNRGPTDTQY
TRBV30	TRBJ1-4	12	TRBD1	AWSVQGVGEKLF
TRBV2	TRBJ2-1	13	.	ASTVYGGQNNEQF
TRBV4-1	TRBJ1-6	15	.	ASSQAASGHLNSPLH
TRBV9	TRBJ2-3	14	TRBD2	ASSSLAGGGPDTQY
TRBV9	TRBJ1-5	13	.	ASSKTGRSNQPQH
TRBV11-2	TRBJ2-1	12	.	ASSLRGTYNEQF
TRBV5-1	TRBJ2-7	14	TRBD2	ASSSSSGGAIYEQY
TRBV6-5	TRBJ1-5	12	.	ASIGRGSNQPQH
TRBV3-1/TRBV3-2	TRBJ2-5	12	.	ASSQVRGKETQY
TRBV13	TRBJ1-1	12	TRBD1	ASSSGGRNTEAF
TRBV9	TRBJ1-1	13	TRBD1	ASSYGQGMNTEAF
TRBV9	TRBJ1-2	14	TRBD1	ASSVGSKTGGYGYT
TRBV27	TRBJ1-1	14	.	ASSWVRAWVGTEAF
TRBV19	TRBJ2-1	15	.	ASSIYLDSRQRNEQF
TRBV7-2	TRBJ1-3	14	.	ASSLVGAVSGNTIY
TRBV19	TRBJ2-7	12	.	ASSMTWTAYEQY
TRBV7-2	TRBJ1-2	13	.	ASSLGVQVNYGYT